The following is a T cell receptor (beta chain) sequence with its context. The sample is drawn from a study of patients and donors after allogeneic stem cell transplantation. Each CDR3 protein is one row after TCRdb ran MiXCR on the RT-PCR reads. The sample carries about 960,000 distinct CDR3 sequences, under 20% recorded once. Deletions cut 0 bases from V and 2 bases from J, with 8 bases between. The CDR3 runs 14 residues. Germline values: CDR1 SGHRS, CDR2 YFSETQ. The chain uses TRBV5-1 and TRBJ2-5, with D hard to call. The receptor's source is a human donor who was either an allogeneic HSCT recipient or a stem cell or donor lymphocyte infusion donor (not recorded which). It is not recorded whose cells these are; they may come from a transplant donor. The sequenced sample was blood, either unsorted or a sorted T cell fraction (not recorded which). CDR3 loop: CASSLGPWQETQYF. In DNA, the CDR3 is TGCGCCAGCAGCTTGGGTCCGTGGCAAGAGACCCAGTACTTC.